This entry is about one TCR beta chain. TCRdb re-derived calls from the RT-PCR reads in MiXCR, one entry per CDR3 protein. Among approximately 720,000 distinct CDR3 sequences listed, 14% were seen once. CDR3 size: 13 residues. Germline CDR1 SGHKS, CDR2 YYEKEE (reference sequence). V lost 0 bases, J lost 4 bases, and 7 bases lay in between. The sample comprised memory CD4+ T cells from blood. This clonotype was obtained from a female donor in good health, serving as a healthy control. The rearrangement links TRBV5-5 to TRBJ1-2; D call uncertain. The CDR3 loop reads CASSLDGAYGYTF. For the CDR3, the DNA is TGTGCCAGCAGCTTGGACGGCGCCTATGGCTACACCTTC.